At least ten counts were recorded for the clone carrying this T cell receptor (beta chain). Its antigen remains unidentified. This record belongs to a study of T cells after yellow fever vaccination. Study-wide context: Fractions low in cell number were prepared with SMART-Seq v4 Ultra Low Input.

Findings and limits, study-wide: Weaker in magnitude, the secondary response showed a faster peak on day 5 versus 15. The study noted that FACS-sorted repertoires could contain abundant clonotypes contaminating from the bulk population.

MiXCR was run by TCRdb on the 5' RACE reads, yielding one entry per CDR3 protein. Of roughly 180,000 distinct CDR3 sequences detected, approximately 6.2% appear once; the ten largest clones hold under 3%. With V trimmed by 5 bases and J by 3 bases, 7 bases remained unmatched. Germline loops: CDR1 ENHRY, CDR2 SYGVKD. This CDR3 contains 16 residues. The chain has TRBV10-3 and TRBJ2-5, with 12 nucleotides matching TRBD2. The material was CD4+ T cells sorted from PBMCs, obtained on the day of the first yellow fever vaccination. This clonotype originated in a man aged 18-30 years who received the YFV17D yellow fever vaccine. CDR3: CAISQARLAGEETQYF. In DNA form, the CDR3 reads TGTGCCATCAGTCAAGCCAGACTAGCGGGAGAAGAGACCCAGTACTTC.